This is a list of T cell receptor beta chains from one sample in a study of cytomegalovirus exposure and HLA in healthy donors. Produced via immunoSEQ multiplex PCR; TCRdb's table is partial and in-frame only. The table shows 120,000 or so clones, with around 84% occurring only once. The sample taken for sequencing was PBMCs. All receptors come from a woman in her thirties or forties in good health and CMV-seronegative. Each CDR3 is given with its conserved first and last residue. A D gene is named only where the DNA matches it firmly. For some rows the clone size is stated as once, few or many, or as a class when expanded; others skip it.

v_gene,j_gene,abundance,d_gene,CDR3nt,CDR3aa
TRBV5-6,TRBJ1-1,-,-,TGTGCCAGCAGCTTGGGGGGCGTCACTGAAGCTTTCTTT,CASSLGGVTEAFF
TRBV4-3,TRBJ2-3,-,TRBD2,TGCGCCAGCAGCCAAGGCGGCGGGAGCGGAGATACGCAGTATTTT,CASSQGGGSGDTQYF
TRBV5-1,TRBJ2-7,few,-,TGCGCCAGCAGCTTGACGGGGAGCTCCTACGAGCAGTACTTC,CASSLTGSSYEQYF
TRBV28,TRBJ1-2,-,-,TGTGCCAGCGCCTACTATGCCTATGGCTACACCTTC,CASAYYAYGYTF
TRBV19,TRBJ1-1,-,-,TGTGCCAGTAGTGGGAGGGGGGCGATGAACACTGAAGCTTTCTTT,CASSGRGAMNTEAFF
TRBV11-2,TRBJ2-6,-,TRBD2,TGTGCCAGCAAGAAAGGTCTAGCGGGAGGGTCGGGGGCCAACGTCCTGACTTTC,CASKKGLAGGSGANVLTF
TRBV2,TRBJ2-1,few,-,TGTGCCAGCAGTTCCCAGGGGTACAATGAGCAGTTCTTC,CASSSQGYNEQFF
TRBV7-9,TRBJ2-1,-,TRBD2,TGTGCCAGTCCGCCGGGACTAGCGGTTTTCAATGAGCAGTTCTTC,CASPPGLAVFNEQFF
TRBV18,TRBJ2-7,few,-,TGTGCCAGCTCACCAGACCGGGACTCCCTCTACGAGCAGTACTTC,CASSPDRDSLYEQYF
TRBV5-1,TRBJ2-7,-,-,TGCGCCAGCAGCTTGGAATCTAGCGTATACGAGCAGTACTTC,CASSLESSVYEQYF
TRBV27,TRBJ1-1,few,-,TGTGCCCGACGAGCAGGCAACACTGAAGCTTTCTTT,CARRAGNTEAFF
TRBV5-5,TRBJ2-7,-,TRBD1,TGTGCCAGCGGCCGGGACAGGGGAAGGGACGAGCAGTACTTC,CASGRDRGRDEQYF
TRBV7-9,TRBJ2-5,-,TRBD2,TGTTCCAGCAACCCCGGGGGGGTGGAGACCCAGTACTTC,CSSNPGGVETQYF
TRBV7-9,TRBJ2-2,-,-,TGTGCCACCACTGAGGGGGAGCTGTTTTTT,CATTEGELFF
TRBV10-3,TRBJ2-3,once,-,TGTGCCATCAGTGAGCGGCGGGGTTCCGGAGGAAACACAGATACGCAGTATTTT,CAISERRGSGGNTDTQYF
TRBV27,TRBJ2-1,-,-,TGTGCCAGCAGCCGTGACTACCATATGAGGGATGAGCAGTTCTTC,CASSRDYHMRDEQFF
TRBV28,TRBJ2-7,-,TRBD1,TGTGCCAGCAGTTTATCCGGGACAGGGTACTACGAGCAGTACTTC,CASSLSGTGYYEQYF
TRBV4-3,TRBJ1-2,-,TRBD1,TGCGCCAGCAGCCGGGGACAGGGGTATGGCTACACCTTC,CASSRGQGYGYTF
TRBV9,TRBJ1-1,-,-,TGTGCCAGCAGCCCTCGCGGGAACACTGAAGCTTTCTTT,CASSPRGNTEAFF
TRBV9,TRBJ2-3,-,-,TGTGCCAGCAGCTTCCAGGGTACAGATACGCAGTATTTT,CASSFQGTDTQYF
TRBV6-6,TRBJ2-7,-,-,TGTGCCAGCAGTTACGAGCGTTTCAACTACGAGCAGTACTTC,CASSYERFNYEQYF
TRBV14,TRBJ1-2,-,TRBD1,TGTGCCAGCAGCCAAGTTTTACAGGGGAGTGGCTACACCTTC,CASSQVLQGSGYTF
TRBV5-4,TRBJ1-1,-,TRBD1,TGTGCCAGCAGCTCCGGGGACAGGGGTCGATTCACTGAAGCTTTCTTT,CASSSGDRGRFTEAFF
TRBV5-1,TRBJ2-1,-,-,TGCGCCAGCAGCTTCGGGACTGGCAATGAGCAGTTCTTC,CASSFGTGNEQFF
TRBV5-6,TRBJ2-1,-,-,TGTGCTAGCAGCTCAGGCATAGCGCTACACAATGAGCAGTTCTTC,CASSSGIALHNEQFF
TRBV28,TRBJ2-7,-,-,TGTGCCAGCAGTTTAGGGACACCTTACGAGCAGTACTTC,CASSLGTPYEQYF
TRBV28,TRBJ2-6,-,-,TGTGCCAGCAGTCCCTCTTTCTCCAGACCCTCAGGAGGAGGGGCCAACGTCCTGACTTTC,CASSPSFSRPSGGGANVLTF
TRBV28,TRBJ1-1,-,TRBD1,TGTGCCAGCAGGTCCACAGGGGCCGCTACAGCTTTCTTT,CASRSTGAATAFF
TRBV15,TRBJ1-2,-,TRBD1,TGTGCCACCAGCAGAGACGACAGGGGAGGTGGCTACACCTTC,CATSRDDRGGGYTF
TRBV13,TRBJ2-3,-,TRBD1,TGTGCCAGCAGCCTTAGGACAGGGACCACAGATACGCAGTATTTT,CASSLRTGTTDTQYF
TRBV7-8,TRBJ1-5,-,-,TGTGCCAGCAGCTTCTCCAGGATGGGCAATCAGCCCCAGCATTTT,CASSFSRMGNQPQHF
TRBV19,TRBJ2-1,-,-,TGTGCCAGTAGTATAGCGGGACTTTCCTTTGGAAATGAGCAGTTCTTC,CASSIAGLSFGNEQFF
TRBV28,TRBJ2-5,once,-,TGTGCCAGCAGGGGGGGTCTGGGGGAGACCCAGTACTTC,CASRGGLGETQYF
TRBV5-8,TRBJ2-2,-,TRBD1,TGTGCCAGCAGAGACAGGACAGGAAACACCGGGGAGCTGTTTTTT,CASRDRTGNTGELFF
TRBV10-1,TRBJ2-5,-,-,TGCGCCAGCAGTGAGTCTACAGGGTCGGAGACCCAGTACTTC,CASSESTGSETQYF
TRBV2,TRBJ2-1,-,TRBD2,TGTGCCAGCACCCAGGCGGGGGACCGCTACAATGAGCAGTTCTTC,CASTQAGDRYNEQFF
TRBV5-6,TRBJ2-1,-,-,TGTGCCAGCAGCTTAGTATATGGCCGGCAGGGAGGTCGCAATGAGCAGTTCTTC,CASSLVYGRQGGRNEQFF
TRBV19,TRBJ1-2,-,TRBD1,TGTGCCAGTAGAGGGACAGGCTCTTCCTATGGCTACACCTTC,CASRGTGSSYGYTF
TRBV6-5,TRBJ1-2,-,TRBD1,TGTGCCAGCAGTCTCAGGGGGCCCAACTATGGCTACACCTTC,CASSLRGPNYGYTF
TRBV7-3,TRBJ2-5,-,-,TGTGCCAGCAGCTACAGGGAAGGGGAGACCCAGTACTTC,CASSYREGETQYF
TRBV6-4,TRBJ2-7,-,-,TGTGCCAGCAGTGTGACACGGTCTTCTTCCGAGCAGTACTTC,CASSVTRSSSEQYF
TRBV9,TRBJ2-5,-,-,TGTGCCAGCAGCGTGAGAACAGGCCTACAAGAGACCCAGTACTTC,CASSVRTGLQETQYF
TRBV21-1,TRBJ1-1,-,-,TGTGCCAGCAGCAGAGCCCCGGGACAGCTCATGAACACTGAAGCTTTCTTT,CASSRAPGQLMNTEAFF
TRBV25-1,TRBJ2-1,-,-,TGTGCCAGCAGTGAATACGGGGACAATGAGCAGTTCTTC,CASSEYGDNEQFF
TRBV28,TRBJ2-7,few,TRBD2,TGTGCCAGCAGCGCACGGGGGGGTGGCTTTCGGTCCTACGAGCAGTACTTC,CASSARGGGFRSYEQYF
TRBV4-1,TRBJ2-7,-,TRBD2,TGCGCCAGCAGCGCGAGGACTAGCGGCTCCTACGAGCAGTACTTC,CASSARTSGSYEQYF
TRBV14,TRBJ2-3,-,-,TGTGCCAGCAGCCAAGGTCTAACAGATACGCAGTATTTT,CASSQGLTDTQYF
TRBV5-6,TRBJ2-3,-,-,TGTGCCAGCAGCTTCCTTACAGATACGCAGTATTTT,CASSFLTDTQYF
TRBV19,TRBJ2-5,few,-,TGTGCCAGTAGCCGGAGGGCCCGGCCAAAAGAGACCCAGTACTTC,CASSRRARPKETQYF
TRBV7-2,TRBJ2-3,-,-,TGTGCCAGCAGCTTACAGCCCCCAGGGTTAGCCCCTAGCACAGATACGCAGTATTTT,CASSLQPPGLAPSTDTQYF
TRBV28,TRBJ2-7,-,TRBD1,TGTGCCAGCAGTATAGGGACAGGGTATGTCTACGAGCAGTACTTC,CASSIGTGYVYEQYF
TRBV28,TRBJ2-7,-,-,TGTGCCAGCAGGCCTGGCCAGAACTACGAGCAGTACTTC,CASRPGQNYEQYF
TRBV7-9,TRBJ1-1,-,-,TGTTCCAGCAGCTCGGGGAACACTGAAGCTTTCTTT,CSSSSGNTEAFF
TRBV4-1,TRBJ1-5,-,-,TGCGCCAGCAGCCAAGCTGGGCACCCCCAGCATTTT,CASSQAGHPQHF
TRBV7-9,TRBJ2-3,-,TRBD1,TGTGCCAGCAGCGGCCCGGGACAGGTGATAGATACGCAGTATTTT,CASSGPGQVIDTQYF
TRBV7-2,TRBJ1-1,-,-,TGTGCCAGCAGCCGCGACAGAAAGAACACTGAAGCTTTCTTT,CASSRDRKNTEAFF
TRBV28,TRBJ1-2,-,-,TGTGCCAGCCGCTCGCGGGGGATCTATGGCTACACCTTC,CASRSRGIYGYTF
TRBV7-9,TRBJ2-3,-,TRBD1,TGTTCCAGCAGCGGCCCGGGACAGGTGATAGATACGCAGTATTTT,CSSSGPGQVIDTQYF
TRBV18,TRBJ1-1,-,TRBD1,TGTGCCAGCTCACCACTAGGGACAGGGGGCGGGAACACTGAAGCTTTCTTT,CASSPLGTGGGNTEAFF
TRBV9,TRBJ2-2,-,-,TGCGCCAGCAGCGCCCAGGGGGGGGAGCTGTTTTTT,CASSAQGGELFF